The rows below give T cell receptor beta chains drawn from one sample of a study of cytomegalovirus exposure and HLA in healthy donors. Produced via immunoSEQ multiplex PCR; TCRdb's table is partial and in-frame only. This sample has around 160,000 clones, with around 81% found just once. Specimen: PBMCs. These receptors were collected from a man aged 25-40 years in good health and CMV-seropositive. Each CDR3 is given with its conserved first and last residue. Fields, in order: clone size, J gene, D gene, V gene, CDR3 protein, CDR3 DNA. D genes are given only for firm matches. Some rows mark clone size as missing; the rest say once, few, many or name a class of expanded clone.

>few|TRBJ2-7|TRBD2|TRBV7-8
CASSLSLAGAPRDEQYF
TGTGCCAGCAGCTTAAGTCTAGCGGGGGCTCCCCGGGACGAGCAGTACTTC
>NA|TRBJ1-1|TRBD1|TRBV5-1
CASSFESRGRTEAFF
TGCGCCAGCAGCTTCGAGAGCAGGGGGCGAACTGAAGCTTTCTTT
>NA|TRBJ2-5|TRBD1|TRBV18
CASSPRDRGLETQYF
TGTGCCAGCTCACCACGGGACAGGGGGCTGGAGACCCAGTACTTC
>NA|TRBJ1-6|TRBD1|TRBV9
CASSVAPGGDNSPLHF
TGTGCCAGCAGCGTTGCTCCAGGGGGTGATAATTCACCCCTCCACTTT
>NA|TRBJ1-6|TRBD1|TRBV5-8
CASSLWGQLNNSPLHF
TGTGCCAGCAGCTTGTGGGGACAGCTAAATAATTCACCCCTCCACTTT
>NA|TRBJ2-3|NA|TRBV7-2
CASSSAGSTDTQYF
TGTGCCAGCAGCTCGGCGGGCAGCACAGATACGCAGTATTTT
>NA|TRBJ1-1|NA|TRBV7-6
CASSLVAGVGTEAFF
TGTGCCAGCAGCTTAGTCGCAGGGGTAGGCACTGAAGCTTTCTTT
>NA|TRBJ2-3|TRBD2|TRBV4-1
CASSQDPAGVFTDTQYF
TGCGCCAGCAGCCAAGACCCAGCGGGGGTATTCACAGATACGCAGTATTTT
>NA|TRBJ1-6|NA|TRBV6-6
CASSYQGIVAPLHF
TGTGCCAGCAGTTACCAGGGGATCGTGGCACCCCTCCACTTT
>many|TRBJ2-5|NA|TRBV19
CASSIDSGQETQYF
TGTGCCAGTAGTATAGATTCAGGACAAGAGACCCAGTACTTC
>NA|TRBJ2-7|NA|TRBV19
CASSIGARDEQYF
TGTGCCAGTAGTATAGGAGCGCGGGACGAGCAGTACTTC
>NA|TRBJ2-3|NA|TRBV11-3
CASSFPADTQYF
TGTGCCAGCAGCTTCCCCGCAGATACGCAGTATTTT
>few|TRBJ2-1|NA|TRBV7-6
CASSLVQGQVREQFF
TGTGCCAGCAGCTTAGTCCAGGGGCAGGTTCGTGAGCAGTTCTTC
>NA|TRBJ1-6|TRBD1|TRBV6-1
CASSEAGTGDSWNSPLHF
TGTGCCAGCAGTGAAGCCGGGACAGGGGATTCTTGGAATTCACCCCTCCACTTT
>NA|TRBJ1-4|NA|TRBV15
CATSRDLEGVQEKLFF
TGTGCCACCAGCAGAGATCTGGAGGGTGTCCAAGAAAAACTGTTTTTT
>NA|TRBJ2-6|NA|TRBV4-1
CASSPRETGANVLTF
TGCGCCAGCAGCCCCCGGGAAACTGGGGCCAACGTCCTGACTTTC
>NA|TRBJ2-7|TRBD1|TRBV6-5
CASSLAGTGYEQYF
TGTGCCAGCAGCCTGGCCGGGACAGGGTACGAGCAGTACTTC
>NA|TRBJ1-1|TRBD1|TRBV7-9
CASSLTGGAGTEAFF
TGTGCCAGCAGCTTGACAGGGGGCGCCGGCACTGAAGCTTTCTTT
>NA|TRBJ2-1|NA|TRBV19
CASSIGGHAEQFF
TGTGCCAGTAGTATAGGGGGGCACGCTGAGCAGTTCTTC
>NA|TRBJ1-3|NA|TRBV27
CASSHPEGNTIYF
TGTGCCAGCAGCCACCCGGAGGGAAACACCATATATTTT
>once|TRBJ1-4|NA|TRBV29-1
CSVADTSVAEKLFF
TGCAGCGTTGCGGACACCTCGGTTGCTGAAAAACTGTTTTTT
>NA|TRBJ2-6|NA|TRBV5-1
CASSPRRAGANTSGANVLTF
TGCGCCAGCAGCCCCAGACGCGCAGGGGCTAACACTTCTGGGGCCAACGTCCTGACTTTC
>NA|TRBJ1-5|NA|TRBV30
CAWMPGTLKDQPQHF
TGTGCCTGGATGCCCGGGACACTGAAGGATCAGCCCCAGCATTTT
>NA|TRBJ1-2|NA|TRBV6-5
CASSYSTGGGYTF
TGTGCCAGCAGTTACTCAACAGGCGGTGGCTACACCTTC
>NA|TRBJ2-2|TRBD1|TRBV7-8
CASRLGQGATNTGELFF
TGTGCCAGCAGATTAGGACAGGGGGCAACCAACACCGGGGAGCTGTTTTTT
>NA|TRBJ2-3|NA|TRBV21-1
CASSQEESGSTDTQYF
TGTGCCAGCAGCCAGGAGGAGAGCGGGAGCACAGATACGCAGTATTTT
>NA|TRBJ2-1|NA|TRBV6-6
CASSYGFYNEQFF
TGTGCCAGCAGTTACGGCTTCTACAATGAGCAGTTCTTC
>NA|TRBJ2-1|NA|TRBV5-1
CASSLGLSPTYNEQFF
TGCGCCAGCAGCTTGGGGCTTTCCCCGACTTACAATGAGCAGTTCTTC
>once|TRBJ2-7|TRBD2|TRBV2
CASSEAVAGLRGISYEQYF
TGTGCCAGCAGTGAAGCGGTGGCTGGTCTGCGGGGGATCTCCTACGAGCAGTACTTC
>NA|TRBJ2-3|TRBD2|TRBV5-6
CASSLRGLANTDTQYF
TGTGCCAGCAGCTTGAGGGGACTAGCCAACACAGATACGCAGTATTTT
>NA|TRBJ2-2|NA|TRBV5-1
CASSLGPTTGNTGELFF
TGCGCCAGCAGCTTGGGGCCTACAACAGGGAACACCGGGGAGCTGTTTTTT
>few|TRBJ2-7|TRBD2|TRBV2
CASSVGTSGPTDYEQYF
TGTGCCAGCAGTGTTGGGACTAGCGGACCAACCGACTACGAGCAGTACTTC
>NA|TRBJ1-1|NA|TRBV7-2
CASSRGRNTEAFF
TGTGCCAGCAGCCGTGGGAGGAACACTGAAGCTTTCTTT
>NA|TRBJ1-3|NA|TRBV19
CASSEEYRGNTIYF
TGTGCCAGTAGTGAGGAGTATCGTGGAAACACCATATATTTT
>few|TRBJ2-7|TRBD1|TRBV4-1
CASSHTGTGVSHEQYF
TGCGCCAGCAGCCACACCGGGACAGGGGTATCCCACGAGCAGTACTTC
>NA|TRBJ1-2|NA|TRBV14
CASSQQGTSGYTF
TGTGCCAGCAGCCAACAGGGAACTTCTGGCTACACCTTC
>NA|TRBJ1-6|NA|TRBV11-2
CAAGRGGSPLHF
TGTGCCGCGGGGAGGGGGGGTTCACCCCTCCACTTT
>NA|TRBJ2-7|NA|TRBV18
CASSLNVQGRDYEQYF
TGTGCCAGCTCACTGAATGTACAGGGACGGGACTACGAGCAGTACTTC
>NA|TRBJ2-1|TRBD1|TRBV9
CASSPGTGDEQFF
TGTGCCAGCAGCCCGGGGACAGGGGATGAGCAGTTCTTC
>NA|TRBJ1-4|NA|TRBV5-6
CASSLGWAVDEKLFF
TGTGCCAGCAGCTTGGGGTGGGCAGTGGATGAAAAACTGTTTTTT
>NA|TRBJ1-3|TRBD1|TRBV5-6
CASRERDREGNTIYF
TGTGCCAGCAGAGAGAGGGACAGGGAAGGAAACACCATATATTTT
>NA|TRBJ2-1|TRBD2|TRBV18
CASSPSGGAVNEQFF
TGTGCCAGCTCCCCTAGCGGGGGGGCCGTTAATGAGCAGTTCTTC
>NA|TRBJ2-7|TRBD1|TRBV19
CASSPSGTGGPYEQYF
TGTGCCAGTAGTCCGTCCGGGACAGGGGGACCCTACGAGCAGTACTTC
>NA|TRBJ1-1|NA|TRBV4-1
CASSPVDRTEAFF
TGCGCCAGCAGCCCCGTCGACAGGACTGAAGCTTTCTTT
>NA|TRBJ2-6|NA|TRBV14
CASSPITGYGANVLTF
TGTGCCAGCAGCCCCATTACAGGGTATGGGGCCAACGTCCTGACTTTC
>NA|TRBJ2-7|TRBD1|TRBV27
CASSRDSYYEQYF
TGTGCCAGCAGTAGGGACAGCTACTACGAGCAGTACTTC
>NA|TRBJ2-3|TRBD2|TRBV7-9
CASSILAGKDTQYF
TGTGCCAGCAGCATCCTAGCGGGGAAAGATACGCAGTATTTT
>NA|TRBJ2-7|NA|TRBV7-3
CASSLEAGASYEQYF
TGTGCCAGCAGCTTAGAGGCGGGGGCCTCCTACGAGCAGTACTTC
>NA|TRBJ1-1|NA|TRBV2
CASLGRGEAFF
TGTGCCAGCTTGGGGCGGGGTGAAGCTTTCTTT
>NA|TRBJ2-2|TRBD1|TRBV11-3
CASSLGGQATAPGELFF
TGTGCCAGCAGCTTAGGTGGACAGGCCACCGCTCCTGGGGAGCTGTTTTTT
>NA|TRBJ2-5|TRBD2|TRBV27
CASSLLTSGQETQYF
TGTGCCAGCAGTTTACTGACTAGCGGCCAAGAGACCCAGTACTTC
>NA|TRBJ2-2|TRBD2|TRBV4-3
CASSQDWVLAERTGELFF
TGCGCCAGCAGCCAAGATTGGGTACTAGCGGAAAGGACCGGGGAGCTGTTTTTT
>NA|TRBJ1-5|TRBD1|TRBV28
CASSLSGTGRNQPQHF
TGTGCCAGCAGTTTATCGGGGACAGGGCGCAATCAGCCCCAGCATTTT